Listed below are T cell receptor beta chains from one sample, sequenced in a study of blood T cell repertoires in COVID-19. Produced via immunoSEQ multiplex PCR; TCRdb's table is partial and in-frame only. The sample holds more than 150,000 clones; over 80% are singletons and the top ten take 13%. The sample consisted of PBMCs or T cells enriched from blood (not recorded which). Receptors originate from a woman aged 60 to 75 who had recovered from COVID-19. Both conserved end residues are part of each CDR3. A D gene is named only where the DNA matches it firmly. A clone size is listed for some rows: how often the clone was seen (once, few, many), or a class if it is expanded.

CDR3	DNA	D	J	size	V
CSGAALTGSTDTQYF	TGCAGCGGGGCAGCCTTGACAGGGAGCACAGATACGCAGTATTTT	TRBD1	TRBJ2-3	.	TRBV29-1
CAISESGDRSNSPLHF	TGTGCCATCAGTGAGTCGGGGGACAGATCTAATTCACCCCTCCACTTT	TRBD1	TRBJ1-6	.	TRBV10-3
CASLGQSNTEAFF	TGTGCCAGCCTGGGACAGTCGAACACTGAAGCTTTCTTT	TRBD1	TRBJ1-1	once	TRBV7-9
CSVGGGGTATDTQYF	TGCAGCGTTGGTGGGGGGGGGACGGCAACAGATACGCAGTATTTT	TRBD2	TRBJ2-3	.	TRBV29-1
CASQGQLNNSPLHF	TGTGCCAGCCAAGGACAGCTCAATAATTCACCCCTCCACTTT	.	TRBJ1-6	.	TRBV2
CASSPPGSAQHF	TGTGCCAGCAGCCCACCGGGATCAGCCCAGCATTTT	.	TRBJ1-5	.	TRBV28
CASNGQGWTGELFF	TGTGCCAGCAATGGACAGGGGTGGACCGGGGAGCTGTTTTTT	TRBD1	TRBJ2-2	.	TRBV7-8
CASSVDPGYTEAFF	TGTGCCAGCAGCGTAGACCCGGGGTACACTGAAGCTTTCTTT	.	TRBJ1-1	.	TRBV9
CASSSRGDEQFF	TGTGCCAGCTCAAGTCGGGGGGATGAGCAGTTCTTC	TRBD2	TRBJ2-1	.	TRBV18
CASSLVEGANSPLHF	TGTGCCAGCAGCTTGGTAGAAGGGGCTAATTCACCCCTCCACTTT	.	TRBJ1-6	.	TRBV7-2
CASRAGLATNNEQFF	TGTGCCAGCAGGGCCGGACTAGCTACTAACAATGAGCAGTTCTTC	TRBD2	TRBJ2-1	.	TRBV6-5
CASSFPASGGGTDTQYF	TGCGCCAGCAGCTTTCCCGCTAGCGGAGGGGGCACAGATACGCAGTATTTT	TRBD2	TRBJ2-3	.	TRBV5-1
CASSYFTGANYGYTF	TGTGCCAGCAGTTACTTTACAGGAGCTAACTATGGCTACACCTTC	.	TRBJ1-2	.	TRBV6-5
CASGRGVSEQYF	TGCGCCAGCGGGAGGGGCGTCTCCGAGCAGTACTTC	TRBD2	TRBJ2-7	.	TRBV10-2
CASSYHGSSGELFF	TGTGCCAGCAGTTACCACGGGAGTTCCGGGGAGCTGTTTTTT	.	TRBJ2-2	.	TRBV6-5
CASSPRDRGNTEAFF	TGTGCCAGCAGCCCCAGAGACAGGGGAAACACTGAAGCTTTCTTT	TRBD1	TRBJ1-1	.	TRBV7-9
CASSPAGQNNEQFF	TGTGCCAGCTCACCAGCGGGACAGAACAATGAGCAGTTCTTC	.	TRBJ2-1	.	TRBV18
CASSGTSGGGRETQYF	TGTGCCAGTAGTGGAACTAGCGGGGGCGGGAGAGAGACCCAGTACTTC	TRBD2	TRBJ2-5	once	TRBV19
CATSRDGQGPAKNIQYF	TGTGCCACCAGCAGAGATGGGCAGGGCCCGGCCAAAAACATTCAGTACTTC	.	TRBJ2-4	once	TRBV15
CASSFVLHGTGELFF	TGTGCCAGCAGCTTCGTACTCCACGGGACCGGGGAGCTGTTTTTT	.	TRBJ2-2	.	TRBV7-9
CSVAETSGRDTGELFF	TGCAGCGTCGCAGAGACTAGCGGGAGGGACACCGGGGAGCTGTTTTTT	TRBD2	TRBJ2-2	.	TRBV29-1
CASGFPGGEAFF	TGTGCCAGCGGTTTTCCGGGGGGTGAAGCTTTCTTT	.	TRBJ1-1	.	TRBV5-4